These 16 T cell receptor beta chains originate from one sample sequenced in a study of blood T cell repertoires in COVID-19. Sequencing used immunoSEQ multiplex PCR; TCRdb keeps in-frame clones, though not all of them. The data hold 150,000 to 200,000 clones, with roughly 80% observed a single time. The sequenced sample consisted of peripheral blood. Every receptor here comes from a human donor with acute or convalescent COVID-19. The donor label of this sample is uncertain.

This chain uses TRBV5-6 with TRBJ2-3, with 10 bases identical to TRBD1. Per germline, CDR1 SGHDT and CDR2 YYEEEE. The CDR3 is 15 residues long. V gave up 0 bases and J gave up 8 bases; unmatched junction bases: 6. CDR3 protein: CASSLGGQGFGTQYF. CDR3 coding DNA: TGTGCCAGCAGCTTGGGGGGACAGGGGTTCGGTACGCAGTATTTT.

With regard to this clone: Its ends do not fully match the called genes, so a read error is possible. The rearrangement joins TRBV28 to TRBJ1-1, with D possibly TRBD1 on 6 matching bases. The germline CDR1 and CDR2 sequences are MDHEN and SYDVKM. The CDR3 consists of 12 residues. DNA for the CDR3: TGTGCCAGCAGACCCCCGGCAGGGGCTACCCACTTT. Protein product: CASRPPAGATHF.

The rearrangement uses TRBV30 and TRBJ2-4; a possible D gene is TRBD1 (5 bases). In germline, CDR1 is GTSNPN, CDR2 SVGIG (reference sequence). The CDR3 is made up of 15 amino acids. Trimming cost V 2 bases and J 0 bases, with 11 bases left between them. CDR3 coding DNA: TGTGCCTGGAGTCCCAGGGATCTAGCCAAAAACATTCAGTACTTC. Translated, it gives CAWSPRDLAKNIQYF.

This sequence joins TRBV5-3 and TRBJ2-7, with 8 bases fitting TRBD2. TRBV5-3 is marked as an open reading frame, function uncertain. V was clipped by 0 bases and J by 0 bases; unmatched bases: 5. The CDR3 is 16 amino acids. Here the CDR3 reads CARSLVVSGGSYEQYF. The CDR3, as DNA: TGTGCCAGAAGCTTGGTTGTCAGCGGGGGCTCCTACGAGCAGTACTTC.

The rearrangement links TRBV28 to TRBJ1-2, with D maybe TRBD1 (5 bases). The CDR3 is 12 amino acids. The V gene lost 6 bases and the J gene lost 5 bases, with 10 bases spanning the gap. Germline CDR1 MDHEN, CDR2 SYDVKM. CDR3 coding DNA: TGTGCCAGCAGCCTAGACAGTTATGGCTACACCTTC. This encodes CASSLDSYGYTF.

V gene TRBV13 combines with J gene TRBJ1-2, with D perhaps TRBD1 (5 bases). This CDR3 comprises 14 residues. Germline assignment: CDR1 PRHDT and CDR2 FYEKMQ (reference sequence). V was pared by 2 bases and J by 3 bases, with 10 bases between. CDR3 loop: CASSLWGGDYGYTF. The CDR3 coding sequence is TGTGCCAGCAGCTTATGGGGGGGAGACTATGGCTACACCTTC.

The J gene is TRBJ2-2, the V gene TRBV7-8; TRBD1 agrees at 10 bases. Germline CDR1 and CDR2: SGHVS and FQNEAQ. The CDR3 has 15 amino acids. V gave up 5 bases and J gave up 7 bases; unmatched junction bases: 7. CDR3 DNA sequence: TGTGCCAGCAGCATTCGACAGGGGGCTCACGGGGAGCTGTTTTTT. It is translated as CASSIRQGAHGELFF.

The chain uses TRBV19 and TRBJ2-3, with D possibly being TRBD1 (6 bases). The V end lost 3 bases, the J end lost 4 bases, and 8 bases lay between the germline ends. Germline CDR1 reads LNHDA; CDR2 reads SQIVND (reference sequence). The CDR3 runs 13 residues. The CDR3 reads CASSIPGADTQYF. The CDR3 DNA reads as TGTGCCAGTAGTATCCCAGGGGCAGATACGCAGTATTTT.

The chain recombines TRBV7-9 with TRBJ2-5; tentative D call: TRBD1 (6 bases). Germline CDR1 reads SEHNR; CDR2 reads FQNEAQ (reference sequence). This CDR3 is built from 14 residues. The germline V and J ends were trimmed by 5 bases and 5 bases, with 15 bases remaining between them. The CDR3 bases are TGTGCCAGCAGCGAATCAGGGGACGGGGAGACCCAGTACTTC. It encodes CASSESGDGETQYF.

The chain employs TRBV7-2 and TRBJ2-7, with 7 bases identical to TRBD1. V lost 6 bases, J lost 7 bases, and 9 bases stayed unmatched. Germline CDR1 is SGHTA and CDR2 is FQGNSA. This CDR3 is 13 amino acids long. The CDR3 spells CASSSQGPREQYF. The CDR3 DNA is TGTGCCAGCAGTTCACAGGGGCCTAGGGAGCAGTACTTC. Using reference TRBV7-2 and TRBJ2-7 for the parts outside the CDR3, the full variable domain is GAGVSQSPSNKVTEKGKDVELRCDPISGHTALYWYRQSLGQGLEFLIYFQGNSAPDKSGLPSDRFSAERTGGSVSTLTIQRTQQEDSAVYLCASSSQGPREQYFGPGTRLTVT.

The CDR3 is CASSSREGAGNQPQHF. The CDR3 DNA reads as TGTGCCAGCAGCTCCCGGGAGGGGGCTGGCAATCAGCCCCAGCATTTT. The rearrangement joins TRBV7-8 to TRBJ1-5; 7 nucleotides align to TRBD1. The CDR3 has 16 residues. Germline-derived CDR1 and CDR2 are SGHVS and FQNEAQ. Trimming removed 4 bases from V and 2 bases from J; junction bases left unmatched: 8.

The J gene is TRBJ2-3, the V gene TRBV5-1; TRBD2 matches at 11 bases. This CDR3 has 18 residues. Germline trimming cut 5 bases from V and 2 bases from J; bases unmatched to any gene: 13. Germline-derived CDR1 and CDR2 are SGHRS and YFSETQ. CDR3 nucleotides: TGCGCCAGCAGGGACGGAAGGTTGGGACTAGCGGACACAGATACGCAGTATTTT. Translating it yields CASRDGRLGLADTDTQYF. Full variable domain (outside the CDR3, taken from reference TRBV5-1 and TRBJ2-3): KAGVTQTPRYLIKTRGQQVTLSCSPISGHRSVSWYQQTPGQGLQFLFEYFSETQRNKGNFPGRFSGRQFSNSRSEMNVSTLELGDSALYLCASRDGRLGLADTDTQYFGPGTRLTVL.

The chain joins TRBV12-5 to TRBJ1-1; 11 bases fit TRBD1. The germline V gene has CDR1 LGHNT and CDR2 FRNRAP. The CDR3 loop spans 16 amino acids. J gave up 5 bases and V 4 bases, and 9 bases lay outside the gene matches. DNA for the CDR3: TGTGCTAGTGGTTCGGGACCGGGACAGGGGGAGACTGAAGCTTTCTTT. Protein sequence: CASGSGPGQGETEAFF.

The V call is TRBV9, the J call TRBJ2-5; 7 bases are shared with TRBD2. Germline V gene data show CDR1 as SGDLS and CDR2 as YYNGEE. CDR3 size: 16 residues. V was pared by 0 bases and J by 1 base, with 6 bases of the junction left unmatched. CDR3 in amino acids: CASSVGVAGSQETQYF. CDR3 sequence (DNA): TGTGCCAGCAGCGTAGGTGTAGCGGGCAGCCAAGAGACCCAGTACTTC.

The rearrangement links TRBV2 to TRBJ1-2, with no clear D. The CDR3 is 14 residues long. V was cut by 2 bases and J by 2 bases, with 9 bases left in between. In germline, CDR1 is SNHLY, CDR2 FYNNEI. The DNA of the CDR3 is TGTGCCAGCAGTGAAATAACTGCGAACTATGGCTACACCTTC. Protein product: CASSEITANYGYTF. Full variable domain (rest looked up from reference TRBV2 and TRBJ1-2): EPEVTQTPSHQVTQMGQEVILRCVPISNHLYFYWYRQILGQKVEFLVSFYNNEISEKSEIFDDQFSVERPDGSNFTLKIRSTKLEDSAMYFCASSEITANYGYTFGSGTRLTVV.

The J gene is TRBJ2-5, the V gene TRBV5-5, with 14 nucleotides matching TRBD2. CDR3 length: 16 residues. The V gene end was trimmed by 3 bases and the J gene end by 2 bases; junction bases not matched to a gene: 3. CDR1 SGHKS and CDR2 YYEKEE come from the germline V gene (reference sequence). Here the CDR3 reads CASSSGLAGGQETQYF. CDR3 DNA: TGTGCCAGCAGCTCCGGACTAGCGGGGGGACAAGAGACCCAGTACTTC.